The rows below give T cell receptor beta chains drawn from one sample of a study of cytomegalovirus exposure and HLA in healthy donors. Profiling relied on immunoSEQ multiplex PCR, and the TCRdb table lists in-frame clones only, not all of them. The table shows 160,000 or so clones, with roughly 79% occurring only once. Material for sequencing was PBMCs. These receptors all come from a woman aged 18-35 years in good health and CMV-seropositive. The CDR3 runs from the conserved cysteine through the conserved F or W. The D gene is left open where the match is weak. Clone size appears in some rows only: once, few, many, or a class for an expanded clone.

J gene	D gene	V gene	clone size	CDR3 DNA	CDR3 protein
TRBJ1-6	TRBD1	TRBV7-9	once	TGTGCCAGCAGCAACAGATATCAGGACAGGGAAAATTCACCCCTCCACTTT	CASSNRYQDRENSPLHF
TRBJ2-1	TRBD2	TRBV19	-	TGTGCCAGTAAGCGGGGGGGTTTTGGTCACAATGAGCAGTTCTTC	CASKRGGFGHNEQFF
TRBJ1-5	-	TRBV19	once	TGTGCCAGCAAAACAGGAACGGTTCAGCCCCAGCATTTT	CASKTGTVQPQHF
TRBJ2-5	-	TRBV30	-	TGTGCCTGCCGGGACTTCGGTCCAGTCCAGTACTTC	CACRDFGPVQYF
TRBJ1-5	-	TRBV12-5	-	TGTGCTAGTGGTTGGGAGGTACACATAGGCAATCAGCCCCAGCATTTT	CASGWEVHIGNQPQHF
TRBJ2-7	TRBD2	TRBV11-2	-	TGTGCCAGCAGCTACAGACTAGCGGGCACAGGGGGCGAGCAGTACTTC	CASSYRLAGTGGEQYF
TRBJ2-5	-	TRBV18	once	TGTGCCAGCCGTCCAGCCGGCAAAAACGGGGTATCCCTGGAGACCCAGTACTTC	CASRPAGKNGVSLETQYF
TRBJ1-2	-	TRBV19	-	TGTGCCAGTAGTGTGGACAGCACTAACTATGGCTACACCTTC	CASSVDSTNYGYTF
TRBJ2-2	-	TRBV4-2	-	TGTGCCAGCAGCCAAGGAGTTCAGGCGAACACCGGGGAGCTGTTTTTT	CASSQGVQANTGELFF
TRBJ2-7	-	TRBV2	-	TGTGCCAGCAGTGAATATGACAGAGACATCTACGAGCAGTACTTC	CASSEYDRDIYEQYF
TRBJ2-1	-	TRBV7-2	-	TGTGCCAGCAGCCCCCTTGGAGCGTTTGAGCAGTTCTTC	CASSPLGAFEQFF
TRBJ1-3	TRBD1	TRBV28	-	TGTGCCAGCAGGTGGGACAGCGGAAACACCATATATTTT	CASRWDSGNTIYF